This TCR beta chain was documented in a study of glioma-infiltrating T cells. Using RNA template, CDR3s of TCR alpha and beta were amplified with iRepertoire arm-PCR. TCRdb independently ran MiXCR on the multiplex PCR reads; one entry per CDR3 protein. The sample consists of under 130,000 distinct CDR3 sequences, less than 30% of them appearing once. This clonotype was seen ten or more times. The origin of this receptor is a human donor with low-grade glioma or glioblastoma, undergoing nonglioma brain surgery, or in good health (not recorded which). Input material: glioma tissue, nonneoplastic brain tissue, or PBMCs (not recorded which).

In DNA, the CDR3 is TGCAGTGCTAAGAATTACAGGCCCTCAAGACCGTTCTTC. This gives the protein CSAKNYRPSRPFF. The chain has TRBV20-1 and TRBJ2-1; TRBD1 might be the D (5 bases). The CDR3 length is 13 residues. Trimming pared 4 bases from V and 15 bases from J, leaving 22 bases between. Germline CDR1 and CDR2: DFQATT and SNEGSKA (reference sequence).